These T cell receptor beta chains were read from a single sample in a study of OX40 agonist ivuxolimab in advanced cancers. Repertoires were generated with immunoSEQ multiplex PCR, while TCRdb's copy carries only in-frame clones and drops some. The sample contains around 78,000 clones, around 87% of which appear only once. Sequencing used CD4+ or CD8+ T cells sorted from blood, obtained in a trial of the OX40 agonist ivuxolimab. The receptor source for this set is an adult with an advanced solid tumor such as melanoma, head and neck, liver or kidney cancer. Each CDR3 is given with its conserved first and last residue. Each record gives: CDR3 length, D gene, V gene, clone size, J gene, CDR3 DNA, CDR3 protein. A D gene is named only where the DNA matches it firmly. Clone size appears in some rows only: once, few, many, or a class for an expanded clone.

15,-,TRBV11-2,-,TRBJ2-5,TGTGCCAGCAGCTCAGGTCGGATGGTAGAAGAGACCCAGTACTTC,CASSSGRMVEETQYF
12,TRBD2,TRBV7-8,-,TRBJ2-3,TGTGCCACGGCCCCGGGAGGGTATACGCAGTATTTT,CATAPGGYTQYF
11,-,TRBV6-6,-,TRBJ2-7,TGTGCCAGCAGTTACTCAACCGAGCAGTACTTC,CASSYSTEQYF
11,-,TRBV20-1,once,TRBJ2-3,TGCAGTGCGTTTGCCACAGATACGCAGTATTTT,CSAFATDTQYF
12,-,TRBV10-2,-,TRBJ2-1,TGCGCCAGCAGTGAGTATGGAAATGAGCAGTTCTTC,CASSEYGNEQFF
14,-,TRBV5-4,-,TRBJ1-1,TGTGCCAGCAGCTTGGGACAACCGAACACTGAAGCTTTCTTT,CASSLGQPNTEAFF
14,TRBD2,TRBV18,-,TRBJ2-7,TGTGCCAGCTCACCGACAAGCGGGAGCGACGAGCAGTACTTC,CASSPTSGSDEQYF
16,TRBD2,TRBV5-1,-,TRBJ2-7,TGCGCCAGCAGCTTGGGGACTAGCGGGACCACCTACGAGCAGTACTTC,CASSLGTSGTTYEQYF
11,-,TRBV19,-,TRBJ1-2,TGTGCCACAATCGACATCCATGGCTACACCTTC,CATIDIHGYTF
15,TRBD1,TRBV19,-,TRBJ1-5,TGTGCCAGTAGCACAGGGGCGAATAGCAATCAGCCCCAGCATTTT,CASSTGANSNQPQHF
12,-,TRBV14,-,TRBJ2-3,TGTGCCAGCAGCCAGCTCACAGATACGCAGTATTTT,CASSQLTDTQYF
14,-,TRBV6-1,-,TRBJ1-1,TGTGCCAGCAGTGCCGGCACGTCGAACACTGAAGCTTTCTTT,CASSAGTSNTEAFF
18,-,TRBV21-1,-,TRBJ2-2,TGTGCCAGCAGCAACCTCGGGCCGGGAGGACAGAACACCGGGGAGCTGTTTTTT,CASSNLGPGGQNTGELFF
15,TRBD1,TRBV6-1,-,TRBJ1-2,TGTGCCAGCAGTGAACAGGGGGCGCTCTGGTATGGCTACACCTTC,CASSEQGALWYGYTF
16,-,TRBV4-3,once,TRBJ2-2,TGCGCCAGCAGCCAAGGTTCACAGTTGAACACCGGGGAGCTGTTTTTT,CASSQGSQLNTGELFF
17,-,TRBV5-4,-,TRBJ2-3,TGTGCCAGCAGCCTAAAAACTCTAGGGCTAGGCACAGATACGCAGTATTTT,CASSLKTLGLGTDTQYF
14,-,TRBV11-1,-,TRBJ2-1,TGTGCCAGCAGCTTAGCGGGGGCGGTGAATGAGCAGTTCTTC,CASSLAGAVNEQFF
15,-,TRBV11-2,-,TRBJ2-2,TGTGCCAGCAGCTTTTTCGGGAGAGGCACCGGGGAGCTGTTTTTT,CASSFFGRGTGELFF
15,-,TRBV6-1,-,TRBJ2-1,TGTGCCAGCAGTGAAGTAAGCGGTCAGGGGAGTGAGCAGTTCTTC,CASSEVSGQGSEQFF
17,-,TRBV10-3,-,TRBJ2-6,TGTGCCATCAGTGATGGGCAGGGGAGCGCTGGGGCCAACGTCCTGACTTTC,CAISDGQGSAGANVLTF
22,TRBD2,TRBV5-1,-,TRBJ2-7,TGCGCCAGCAGCGCAGGGGGGCCCCTAACCGGGACTAGCGGGAGTTTTCCCTACGAGCAGTACTTC,CASSAGGPLTGTSGSFPYEQYF
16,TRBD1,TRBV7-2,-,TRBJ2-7,TGTGCCAGCAGCTCCAGCTTCGGGACAGGGACCTACGAGCAGTACTTC,CASSSSFGTGTYEQYF
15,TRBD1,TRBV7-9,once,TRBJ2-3,TGTGCCAGCAGCCGGACAGGGGGTGGACCAGATACGCAGTATTTT,CASSRTGGGPDTQYF
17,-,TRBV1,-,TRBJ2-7,TGCACCAGCAGCCAGGTTCGATTACAGGGTTTCAAGTACGAGCAGTACTTC,CTSSQVRLQGFKYEQYF
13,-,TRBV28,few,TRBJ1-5,TGTGCCAGCAGTCAATTCCCCGGGCAGCCCCAGCATTTT,CASSQFPGQPQHF
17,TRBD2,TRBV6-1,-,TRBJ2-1,TGTGCCAGCAGTGAAGAACCTCAAGCGGGAGGGTACAATGAGCAGTTCTTC,CASSEEPQAGGYNEQFF
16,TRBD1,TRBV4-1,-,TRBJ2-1,TGCGCCAGCAGCCAAAGGCCGGGACAGGGGGCCAATGAGCAGTTCTTC,CASSQRPGQGANEQFF
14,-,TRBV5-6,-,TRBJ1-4,TGTGCCAGCAGCTCATGGGGGTTGAGGGAAAAACTGTTTTTT,CASSSWGLREKLFF
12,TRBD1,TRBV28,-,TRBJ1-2,TGTGCCAGCACCCCGACAGGGTATGGCTACACCTTC,CASTPTGYGYTF
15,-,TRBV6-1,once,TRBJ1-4,TGTGCCAGCAGGGGGTGGGGTGCAACTAATGAAAAACTGTTTTTT,CASRGWGATNEKLFF
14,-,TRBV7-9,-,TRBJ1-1,TGTGCCAGCAAGACTGAGACAGGGAACACTGAAGCTTTCTTT,CASKTETGNTEAFF
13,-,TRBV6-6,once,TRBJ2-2,TGTGCCAGCACCCCCTGGGGGACCGGGGAGCTGTTTTTT,CASTPWGTGELFF
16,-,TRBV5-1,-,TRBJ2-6,TGCGCCAGCAGCTTGGTTCCCGGTGGCGGGGCCAACGTCCTGACTTTC,CASSLVPGGGANVLTF
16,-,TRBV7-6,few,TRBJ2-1,TGTGCCAGCAGCCGGGGCGGACTACTAGAGGACAATGAGCAGTTCTTC,CASSRGGLLEDNEQFF
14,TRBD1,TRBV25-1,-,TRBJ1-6,TGTGCCAGCAGGCCCGGGACAGAGTATTCACCCCTCCACTTT,CASRPGTEYSPLHF
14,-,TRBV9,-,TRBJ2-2,TGTGCCAGCAATTCGGGAACGAACACCGGGGAGCTGTTTTTT,CASNSGTNTGELFF
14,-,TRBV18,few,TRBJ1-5,TGTGCCAGCTCACTACAGGCGGACGGGCAGCCCCAGCATTTT,CASSLQADGQPQHF
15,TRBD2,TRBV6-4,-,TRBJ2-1,TGTGCCAGCAGTGAACTAGCGGGAGTCTACAATGAGCAGTTCTTC,CASSELAGVYNEQFF
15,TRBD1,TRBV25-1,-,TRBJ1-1,TGTGCCAGCAGTGAATCTCAGGGGGTGAACACTGAAGCTTTCTTT,CASSESQGVNTEAFF
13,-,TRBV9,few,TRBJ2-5,TGTGCCAGCAGCGTAGAAGGGGCGAAGACCCAGTACTTC,CASSVEGAKTQYF
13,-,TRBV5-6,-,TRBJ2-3,TGTGCCAGCAGCTGGTGGGGTTCAGATACGCAGTATTTT,CASSWWGSDTQYF